The clone carrying this T cell receptor beta chain was seen a single time. The sample originates from a study of blood T cell repertoires in COVID-19. Generated by immunoSEQ multiplex PCR, the TCRdb table keeps only in-frame clones and is missing some. Found here are around 260,000 clones, around 89% of them singletons; the top ten hold around 0.8%. There are 13 residues in the CDR3. Germline V gene lookup returns CDR1 MNHNS and CDR2 SASEGT. Trimming took 2 bases from V and 10 from J, leaving 9 bases between them. The chain links TRBV6-1 to TRBJ1-6, with D uncertain. The source is a man aged 25 to 45 with acute or convalescent COVID-19. The sample taken for sequencing was peripheral blood. CDR3 DNA sequence: TGTGCCAGCAGTGAATCGGAGTGGTCACCCCTCCACTTT. Its translation: CASSESEWSPLHF.